This entry lists 27 T cell receptor beta chains sequenced from one sample in a study of T cells after yellow fever vaccination. TCRdb reanalysed the 5' RACE reads using MiXCR and keeps one entry per CDR3 protein. The table has about 74,000 distinct CDR3 sequences, approximately 7% seen once. The sequenced sample was CD8+ T cells sorted from PBMCs, obtained 5 days after the first yellow fever vaccination. These receptors originate from a man aged 18 to 29 who received the YFV17D yellow fever vaccine.

Many counts were recorded for this clonotype. This chain connects TRBV15 to TRBJ2-2, with 8 bases that match TRBD1. The CDR3 consists of 14 residues. The V segment lost 5 bases and the J segment 6 bases; nucleotides outside the gene matches: 5. CDR1 is LNHNV and CDR2 is YYDKDF in the germline V gene (reference sequence). CDR3 in DNA: TGTGCCACCAGCGGACGGACAGGGTCCGGGGAGCTGTTTTTT. This sequence encodes CATSGRTGSGELFF.

This clonotype has ten or more counts. The CDR3 here is CASSQGDREANEQFF. CDR3 sequence (DNA): TGCGCCAGCAGCCAAGGAGACAGGGAGGCCAATGAGCAGTTCTTC. The chain is built from TRBV4-1 and TRBJ2-1, with a tentative D call TRBD1 (7 bases). Trimming left V 1 base short and J 6 bases short, with 13 bases between. The CDR3 length is 15 residues. CDR1 MGHRA and CDR2 YSYEKL come from the germline V gene.

The table lists this clonotype with many counts. The CDR3 reads CASSAGTSQAQGEQFF. The DNA of the CDR3 is TGTGCCAGCAGCGCCGGGACTAGCCAAGCCCAAGGGGAGCAGTTCTTC. The chain has TRBV9 and TRBJ2-1, with 9 bases identical to TRBD2. Losses at the gene ends were 3 bases for V and 10 bases for J; bases not matched to a gene: 14. From germline, CDR1 is SGDLS and CDR2 YYNGEE. The CDR3 length is 16 residues.

This clonotype was seen a few times. The chain has TRBV4-2 and TRBJ2-1, with 10 bases identical to TRBD1. The V segment lost 0 bases and the J segment 10 bases; nucleotides outside the gene matches: 9. The CDR3 has 16 residues. CDR1 is LGHNA and CDR2 is YNFKEQ in the germline V gene. The CDR3 region has the DNA TGTGCCAGCAGCCAAGATTCGGGGACAGGGGTTCGAGAGCAGTTCTTC. Translating it yields CASSQDSGTGVREQFF.

This clonotype has only a few counts. J is TRBJ2-3 and V is TRBV5-4, with 13 nucleotides matching TRBD2. Germline-derived CDR1 and CDR2 are SGHNT and YYREEE (reference sequence). This CDR3 region has 15 residues. V lost 5 bases to trimming and J lost 6 bases; unmatched junction nucleotides: 6. DNA of the CDR3: TGTGCCAGCAGAACTAGCGGGGGGGCCTGGGATACGCAGTATTTT. Amino acids: CASRTSGGAWDTQYF.

This clonotype was counted many times. The chain couples TRBV4-1 to TRBJ2-2; possibly TRBD2 for D (6 bases). This CDR3 has 17 amino acids. The V end was cut by 1 base, the J end by 3 bases, with 15 bases between. Germline V gene lookup returns CDR1 MGHRA and CDR2 YSYEKL. The CDR3 bases are TGCGCCAGCAGCCAAGGCGGAGGGTTAAGCGACACCGGGGAGCTGTTTTTT. Amino acid sequence: CASSQGGGLSDTGELFF.

The rearrangement joins TRBV9 to TRBJ2-3; 12 bases agree with TRBD2. V shed 3 bases, J shed 5 bases, and the junction held 7 bases outside the gene matches. Germline CDR1 reads SGDLS; CDR2 reads YYNGEE. This CDR3 is 16 amino acids long. CDR3 loop: CASSGTGTSGLDTQYF. The CDR3 DNA reads as TGTGCCAGCAGCGGTACCGGGACTAGCGGGCTAGATACGCAGTATTTT.

V gene TRBV4-1 combines with J gene TRBJ1-3, with unresolved D. The germline V gene has CDR1 MGHRA and CDR2 YSYEKL. This CDR3 has 18 residues. V gave up 0 bases and J gave up 3 bases, with 18 bases separating them. The CDR3 DNA reads TGCGCCAGCAGCCAAGAAGGGCCCTGGGCGGTCGGTGGAAACACCATATATTTT. It codes for CASSQEGPWAVGGNTIYF.

The chain uses TRBV11-2 and TRBJ2-7; D could derive from TRBD1 or TRBD2 (6 bases each). Trimming took off 1 base at V and 5 bases at J, with 15 bases between the two ends. Germline V gene data show CDR1 as SGHAT and CDR2 as FQNNGV. This CDR3 spans 15 amino acids. In DNA, the CDR3 is TGTGCCAGCAGCTTAGTGGGGGGCCTTATCCACGAGCAGTACTTC. It codes for CASSLVGGLIHEQYF.

In this sample, this clonotype turned up a few times. The CDR3 nucleotides read TGTGCCAGCAGCTACCAGGGGACCGGCACAGATACGCAGTATTTT. Translating it yields CASSYQGTGTDTQYF. The chain recombines TRBV5-4 with TRBJ2-3; weak D call: TRBD1 (6 bases). CDR1 and CDR2 from the germline V gene are SGHNT and YYREEE (reference sequence). V was trimmed by 3 bases and J by 1 base, leaving 12 bases between them. This CDR3 region has 15 residues.

This clonotype showed up many times. The genes are TRBV27 and TRBJ2-2; TRBD1 agrees at 7 bases. Germline V lookup: CDR1 MNHEY, CDR2 SMNVEV (reference sequence). CDR3 length: 17 residues. V was pared by 4 bases and J by 5 bases, with 13 bases of the junction left unmatched. CDR3 nucleotide sequence: TGTGCCAGCAGTTCATATTATACAGGGGTGGAAACCGGGGAGCTGTTTTTT. Translation: CASSSYYTGVETGELFF.

This clonotype turned up a few times. The chain recombines TRBV6-2 or TRBV6-3 with TRBJ2-5; 7 positions match TRBD2. The germline CDR1 and CDR2 sequences are MNHEY and SVGEGT. The CDR3 sequence is 17 residues long. Trimming took 2 bases from V and 1 from J; bases not matched to a gene: 10. The CDR3 nucleotides read TGTGCCAGCAGTTACGCGGGACCGGGAGGTGTCCAAGAGACCCAGTACTTC. It is translated as CASSYAGPGGVQETQYF.

This clonotype has at least ten counts. The CDR3 here is CASSPSPGQGATDTQYF. The CDR3, as DNA: TGTGCCAGCTCACCATCCCCGGGACAGGGGGCCACAGATACGCAGTATTTT. The chain recombines TRBV18 with TRBJ2-3; 12 nucleotides agree with TRBD1. The CDR3 is 17 residues long. Germline values: CDR1 KGHSH, CDR2 LQKENI. J gave up 2 bases and V 2 bases, and 5 bases lay outside the gene matches.

The chain combines TRBV12-3 or TRBV12-4 with TRBJ2-1, with D maybe TRBD2 (5 bases). This CDR3 comprises 16 residues. V gave up 8 bases and J gave up 10 bases, with 27 bases separating them. CDR3 residues: CASQSLVAGLPEEQFF. The CDR3 DNA reads as TGTGCCAGCCAATCCCTCGTCGCGGGTCTACCTGAGGAGCAGTTCTTC.

This clonotype was detected only a few times. This chain connects TRBV7-2 to TRBJ2-7, with D possibly being TRBD1 (6 bases). Germline CDR1 SGHTA, CDR2 FQGNSA. The V end was cut by 3 bases, the J end by 7 bases, with 19 bases between. The CDR3 contains 15 residues. CDR3: CASSFLTGSYGEQYF. The CDR3 nucleotides are TGTGCCAGCAGCTTCTTAACAGGGAGTTATGGGGAGCAGTACTTC.

The V and J genes are TRBV6-2 or TRBV6-3 and TRBJ1-2; 9 bases agree with TRBD1. V lost 2 bases to trimming and J lost 4 bases; unmatched junction nucleotides: 14. This CDR3 contains 18 residues. CDR1 MNHEY and CDR2 SVGEGT come from the germline V gene. The CDR3 protein is CASSYTNRGRFEGYGYTF. In nucleotides, the CDR3 is TGTGCCAGCAGTTACACGAACAGGGGGCGCTTCGAAGGCTATGGCTACACCTTC.

This clonotype was observed at least ten times. The rearrangement joins TRBV1 to TRBJ1-6. TRBV1 is a pseudogene segment. There are 18 residues in the CDR3. CDR3 sequence (DNA): TGCACCAGCAGCCCAACCACTAGCCCTTCGCCCTATAATTCACCCCTCCACTTT. Translated, it gives CTSSPTTSPSPYNSPLHF.

This clonotype showed up many times. CDR3 in amino acids: CASSWTVNQPQHF. The CDR3 bases are TGCGCCAGCAGCTGGACTGTTAATCAGCCCCAGCATTTT. The V and J genes are TRBV4-3 and TRBJ1-5; unclear D gene. V shed 5 bases and J shed 4 bases, with 9 bases lying between them. The germline CDR1 and CDR2 sequences are LGHNA and YSLEER. This CDR3 comprises 13 residues.

This clonotype appeared many times. The gene calls are TRBV3-1 and TRBJ1-1; TRBD1 might be the D (6 bases). The CDR3 consists of 15 residues. From germline, CDR1 is LGHDT and CDR2 YNNKEL (reference sequence). V dropped 2 bases and J dropped 0 bases, with 10 bases sitting between them. The CDR3: CASSQKDRMNTEAFF. Written as DNA, the CDR3 is TGTGCCAGCAGCCAAAAGGACAGAATGAACACTGAAGCTTTCTTT.

This clonotype was seen a handful of times. The chain joins TRBV7-6 to TRBJ2-3; 11 nucleotides line up with TRBD2. Losses at the gene ends were 3 bases for V and 2 bases for J; bases not matched to a gene: 4. This CDR3 contains 16 residues. Germline V CDR1 and CDR2: SGHVS, FNYEAQ. CDR3 DNA sequence: TGTGCCAGCAGCTTGTTACTAGCGGGGGACACAGATACGCAGTATTTT. It is translated as CASSLLLAGDTDTQYF.

This clonotype was observed many times. The V gene is TRBV27, the J gene TRBJ2-2; no clear D gene. This CDR3 is built from 13 residues. The ends were cut back, 4 bases at V and 3 bases at J, with 6 bases in the middle. Germline CDR1 MNHEY, CDR2 SMNVEV (reference sequence). The CDR3 loop reads CASSSAYTGELFF. In DNA form, the CDR3 reads TGTGCCAGCAGTTCAGCATACACCGGGGAGCTGTTTTTT.

J is TRBJ2-5 and V is TRBV11-2, with 12 bases aligning to TRBD2. CDR1 is SGHAT and CDR2 is FQNNGV in the germline V gene. The CDR3 is 16 amino acids. V dropped 5 bases and J dropped 2; count of bases not matched to a gene: 6. Here the CDR3 DNA reads TGTGCCAGCAGCCCCTGGACTAGCGGGGAGCAAGAGACCCAGTACTTC. It yields the protein CASSPWTSGEQETQYF.

The genes are TRBV4-3 and TRBJ1-5, with TRBD1 as a possible D gene (6 bases). This CDR3 is 15 amino acids long. Per germline, CDR1 LGHNA and CDR2 YSLEER. Trimming left V 4 bases short and J 0 bases short, with 10 bases between. DNA for the CDR3: TGCGCCAGCAGCCTTGACAGGTATAGCAATCAGCCCCAGCATTTT. Protein product: CASSLDRYSNQPQHF.

This clonotype came up many times. J is TRBJ2-5 and V is TRBV7-9; no firm D call. The CDR3 consists of 15 residues. Trimming removed 1 base from V and 3 bases from J, with 12 bases in between. Looked up from germline, CDR1 is SEHNR and CDR2 is FQNEAQ (reference sequence). Written as DNA, the CDR3 is TGTGCCAGCAGCTTAGTTCGACTGGCAAAAGAGACCCAGTACTTC. As protein: CASSLVRLAKETQYF.

This clonotype appeared many times. V and J are TRBV4-1 and TRBJ2-2; TRBD2 matches 7 bases. Per the germline V gene, CDR1 is MGHRA and CDR2 is YSYEKL. V lost 0 bases, J lost 5 bases, and 3 bases stayed unmatched. This CDR3 comprises 15 residues. Here the CDR3 reads CASSQDGGMTGELFF. The CDR3 bases are TGCGCCAGCAGCCAAGACGGGGGGATGACCGGGGAGCTGTTTTTT.

This clonotype was found many times. The chain uses TRBV20-1 and TRBJ2-1, with TRBD1 as a possible D gene (6 bases). The CDR3 contains 15 residues. CDR1 DFQATT and CDR2 SNEGSKA come from the germline V gene (reference sequence). Trimming removed 0 bases from V and 2 bases from J, with 11 bases in between. The CDR3 is CSARDSTGPYNEQFF. Here the CDR3 DNA reads TGCAGTGCTAGAGATTCGACAGGCCCCTACAATGAGCAGTTCTTC.

The V gene is TRBV7-8, the J gene TRBJ2-7; 7 nucleotides align to TRBD1. This CDR3 contains 13 residues. The germline V gene encodes CDR1 SGHVS and CDR2 FQNEAQ. V lost 5 bases to trimming and J lost 4 bases; unmatched junction nucleotides: 5. CDR3 nucleotides: TGTGCCAGCAGCGCAAGGGGGCGGTACGAGCAGTACGTC. Protein product: CASSARGRYEQYV.